Each of the 32 T cell receptor beta chains below was sequenced from the same sample in a study of cytomegalovirus exposure and HLA in healthy donors. In the PCR, 60 Vbeta and 13 Jbeta primers were used. Only in-frame clones appear in the TCRdb table, and some are missing; sequencing was by immunoSEQ multiplex PCR. The sample contains approximately 180,000 clones, about 80% of which appear only once. The sequenced material came from PBMCs. Receptors originate from a woman in her forties in good health and CMV-seronegative.

The rearrangement joins TRBV19 to TRBJ2-3; 7 bases fit TRBD2. Germline CDR1 and CDR2: LNHDA and SQIVND (reference sequence). J was trimmed by 5 bases and V by 6 bases; bases with no gene match: 8. The CDR3 consists of 14 residues. The CDR3 is CASSPGLELDTQYF. The CDR3 region has the DNA TGTGCCAGTAGCCCCGGACTAGAACTAGATACGCAGTATTTT. Full variable domain (remainder filled in from reference TRBV19 and TRBJ2-3): DGGITQSPKYLFRKEGQNVTLSCEQNLNHDAMYWYRQDPGQGLRLIYYSQIVNDFQKGDIAEGYSVSREKKESFPLTVTSAQKNPTAFYLCASSPGLELDTQYFGPGTRLTVL.

The sample holds a few counts of this clone. The chain carries TRBV5-1 and TRBJ2-7; tentatively, D is TRBD2 (5 bases). The CDR3 consists of 15 residues. The V and J ends lost 2 bases and 0 bases respectively, with 12 bases between them. In germline, CDR1 is SGHRS, CDR2 YFSETQ. The DNA for the CDR3 is TGCGCCAGCAGCTTTGGAGGTATGCTCTCCTACGAGCAGTACTTC. This sequence encodes CASSFGGMLSYEQYF.

The chain carries TRBV10-3 and TRBJ1-4; tentatively, D is TRBD1 (5 bases). This CDR3 is 13 amino acids long. The V end was cut by 8 bases, the J end by 5 bases, with 12 bases between. Germline CDR1 is ENHRY and CDR2 is SYGVKD. The CDR3 sequence: CAIGGGGNEKLFF. The CDR3 nucleotides read TGTGCCATCGGGGGAGGAGGGAATGAAAAACTGTTTTTT.

The chain joins TRBV11-2 to TRBJ2-7; 10 nucleotides match TRBD1. Trimming at V came to 2 bases and at J to 3 bases, leaving 7 bases not matched to a gene. The CDR3 consists of 16 residues. Germline-derived CDR1 and CDR2 are SGHAT and FQNNGV. The CDR3 sequence is CASSLRTGGTFYEQYF. As DNA, the CDR3 is TGTGCCAGCAGCTTACGGACAGGGGGGACCTTCTACGAGCAGTACTTC.

The rearrangement links TRBV27 to TRBJ2-3; D is perhaps TRBD1 (6 bases). This CDR3 is built from 16 residues. Germline values: CDR1 MNHEY, CDR2 SMNVEV (reference sequence). Trimming took 2 bases from V and 2 from J, leaving 14 bases between them. CDR3 DNA sequence: TGTGCCAGCAGTTTAAGCCGACAGGCATACACAGATACGCAGTATTTT. Amino acids: CASSLSRQAYTDTQYF.

This sequence joins TRBV30 and TRBJ2-3; TRBD2 aligns across 7 bases. The CDR3 spans 14 residues. Germline V CDR1 and CDR2: GTSNPN, SVGIG (reference sequence). The ends lost 2 bases at V and 2 bases at J; junction bases unmatched: 4. The DNA of the CDR3 is TGTGCCTGGAGTACGGCGGGAGTCACAGATACGCAGTATTTT. Its translation is CAWSTAGVTDTQYF.

The V gene is TRBV5-4, the J gene TRBJ2-2; unclear D gene. Trimming cost V 4 bases and J 4 bases, with 11 bases left between them. In germline, CDR1 is SGHNT, CDR2 YYREEE (reference sequence). CDR3 length: 14 amino acids. The CDR3 here is CASSPEISTGELFF. CDR3 DNA sequence: TGTGCCAGCAGCCCGGAGATCAGCACCGGGGAGCTGTTTTTT.

The rearrangement joins TRBV18 to TRBJ2-3; 9 positions match TRBD1. J was trimmed by 3 bases and V by 3 bases; bases with no gene match: 7. Germline values: CDR1 KGHSH, CDR2 LQKENI. The CDR3 runs 16 residues. The CDR3 sequence is CASSPTDRGFTDTQYF. The CDR3 nucleotides are TGTGCCAGCTCACCCACCGACAGGGGGTTTACAGATACGCAGTATTTT.

This chain connects TRBV7-9 to TRBJ1-4; possibly TRBD1 for D (5 bases). Between the trimmed V and J ends, which lost 5 bases and 5 bases, there was a span of 15 bases. Germline values: CDR1 SEHNR, CDR2 FQNEAQ (reference sequence). This CDR3 has 15 amino acids. CDR3 in DNA: TGTGCCAGCAGCAGCGGGACCGGGCAAAATGAAAAACTGTTTTTT. Its protein is CASSSGTGQNEKLFF.

This chain uses TRBV30 with TRBJ2-7; 8 nucleotides agree with TRBD1. The ends lost 3 bases at V and 2 bases at J; junction bases unmatched: 3. This CDR3 is 13 amino acids long. Germline V CDR1 and CDR2: GTSNPN, SVGIG (reference sequence). CDR3 DNA sequence: TGTGCCTGGAGCACGGGACAGGCCTACGAGCAGTACGTC. Translating gives CAWSTGQAYEQYV.

A single count supports this clone. The V and J genes are TRBV5-3 and TRBJ2-2, with 10 positions matching TRBD2. TRBV5-3 is reported as an ORF; its role is uncertain. J was trimmed by 6 bases and V by 4 bases; bases with no gene match: 12. The CDR3 totals 17 residues. Written as DNA, the CDR3 is TGTGCCAGAAGCCACGGGCTAGCGGGAGTAAGGGCCGGGGAGCTGTTTTTT. This sequence encodes CARSHGLAGVRAGELFF.

V and J are TRBV5-1 and TRBJ2-5; D ambiguous. CDR1 is SGHRS and CDR2 is YFSETQ in the germline V gene. Trimming pared 4 bases from V and 4 bases from J, leaving 11 bases between. This CDR3 comprises 13 residues. This chain's CDR3 is CASSMSRGETQYF. The CDR3 region has the DNA TGCGCCAGCAGCATGTCCAGAGGAGAGACCCAGTACTTC.

This chain links TRBV30 with TRBJ2-3; D is ambiguous. The CDR3 consists of 13 residues. The V gene lost 4 bases and the J gene lost 0 bases, with 8 bases spanning the gap. CDR1 is GTSNPN and CDR2 is SVGIG in the germline V gene (reference sequence). CDR3 nucleotide sequence: TGTGCCTGGACCAGATTTAGCACAGATACGCAGTATTTT. This sequence encodes CAWTRFSTDTQYF.

The J gene is TRBJ2-7, the V gene TRBV9; a weak D match, TRBD2 (6 bases). The V gene lost 2 bases and the J gene lost 3 bases, with 12 bases spanning the gap. CDR3 length equals 14 residues. CDR1 is SGDLS and CDR2 is YYNGEE in the germline V gene. Written as DNA, the CDR3 is TGTGCCAGCAGCGTTGGAGGGATAGACTACGAGCAGTACTTC. Translated: CASSVGGIDYEQYF.

The chain joins TRBV6-1 to TRBJ2-2; 7 bases line up with TRBD2. The germline CDR1 and CDR2 sequences are MNHNS and SASEGT. The CDR3 has 15 amino acids. The junction had 8 bases not matched to a gene; V was cut back by 3 bases and J by 7 bases. CDR3 in DNA: TGTGCCAGCAGTGAGATGGCGGGAGTCGGCGGGGAGCTGTTTTTT. Encoded protein: CASSEMAGVGGELFF.

The chain joins TRBV29-1 to TRBJ1-5, with D hard to call. The V end was cut by 8 bases, the J end by 0 bases, with 11 bases between. The CDR3 is 13 residues long. Germline CDR1 is SQVTM and CDR2 is ANQGSEA. The CDR3 coding sequence is TGCAGCATCGCGGGGTCTAGCAATCAGCCCCAGCATTTT. The encoded protein is CSIAGSSNQPQHF.

The V gene is TRBV9, the J gene TRBJ1-1; D remains unclear. This CDR3 is 14 amino acids long. The V and J ends lost 4 bases and 5 bases respectively, with 15 bases between them. CDR1 SGDLS and CDR2 YYNGEE come from the germline V gene. DNA of the CDR3: TGTGCCAGCAGCTCCGACGGGGAGTGGACTGAAGCTTTCTTT. It specifies CASSSDGEWTEAFF.

This chain connects TRBV30 to TRBJ2-1, with D unresolved. The length of the CDR3 is 15 residues. Trimming took 1 base from V and 6 from J, leaving 16 bases between them. The germline CDR1 and CDR2 sequences are GTSNPN and SVGIG (reference sequence). CDR3 sequence (DNA): TGTGCCTGGAGTGAAGCTCACCCCCCCCTCAATGAGCAGTTCTTC. This codes for CAWSEAHPPLNEQFF. The whole variable domain, filled in from reference TRBV30 and TRBJ2-1, reads SQTIHQWPATLVQPVGSPLSLECTVEGTSNPNLYWYRQAAGRGLQLLFYSVGIGQISSEVPQNLSASRPQDRQFILSSKKLLLSDSGFYLCAWSEAHPPLNEQFFGPGTRLTVL.

CDR3 nucleotide sequence: TGTGCCAGCAGTTCTGCTAGCGGGACAACGAGGGAGTTCTTC. Its protein is CASSSASGTTREFF. The rearrangement links TRBV2 to TRBJ2-1, with TRBD2 matching 9 bases. V gave up 5 bases and J gave up 14 bases; unmatched junction bases: 13. CDR1 is SNHLY and CDR2 is FYNNEI in the germline V gene. CDR3 length: 14 amino acids.

This clone has a handful of counts. The rearrangement links TRBV6-1 to TRBJ1-1; the D gene is possibly TRBD1 (5 bases). The V gene lost 3 bases and the J gene lost 2 bases, with 13 bases spanning the gap. Germline V gives CDR1 MNHNS, CDR2 SASEGT. There are 15 residues in the CDR3. In DNA form, the CDR3 reads TGTGCCAGCAGTGACGGGACTGACGCCAACACTGAAGCTTTCTTT. It specifies CASSDGTDANTEAFF.

This chain connects TRBV4-1 to TRBJ1-4; 8 positions agree with TRBD1. This CDR3 has 16 residues. Germline CDR1 reads MGHRA; CDR2 reads YSYEKL. J lost 7 bases, V lost 4 bases, and 11 bases had no gene match. The CDR3 DNA follows: TGCGCCAGCAGCCCACCTTCAGGGGGCGCGAGTGAAAAACTGTTTTTT. Amino acids: CASSPPSGGASEKLFF.

This chain connects TRBV30 to TRBJ1-1, with 12 bases aligning to TRBD1. The V gene's germline CDR1 is GTSNPN and CDR2 SVGIG (reference sequence). This CDR3 region has 12 residues. Trimming removed 2 bases from V and 10 bases from J; junction bases left unmatched: 2. The CDR3 sequence is CAWSRDRGRAFF. CDR3 bases: TGTGCCTGGAGTCGGGACAGGGGGCGAGCTTTCTTT.

The rearrangement links TRBV30 to TRBJ1-5; possible D gene TRBD1, 5 bases. Germline CDR1 reads GTSNPN; CDR2 reads SVGIG (reference sequence). The CDR3 totals 16 residues. Trimming shortened V by 5 bases and J by 0 bases, and 17 bases separated the two germline ends. The CDR3 bases are TGTGCCTGGGGGGCCCCATTACTATATAGCAATCAGCCCCAGCATTTT. Its translation is CAWGAPLLYSNQPQHF.

This clone was seen more than once but under ten times. The DNA for the CDR3 is TGTGCCAGCAGCTCCCGTCACGAGGGGGAGCTGTTTTTT. Its translation is CASSSRHEGELFF. This chain links TRBV9 with TRBJ2-2; D ambiguous. The CDR3 spans 13 residues. Germline CDR1 and CDR2: SGDLS and YYNGEE. Deletions cut 4 bases from V and 8 bases from J, with 12 bases between. Based on the CDR3 plus reference TRBV9 and TRBJ2-2, the full variable domain is DSGVTQTPKHLITATGQRVTLRCSPRSGDLSVYWYQQSLDQGLQFLIQYYNGEERAKGNILERFSAQQFPDLHSELNLSSLELGDSALYFCASSSRHEGELFFGEGSRLTVL.

The J gene is TRBJ1-2, the V gene TRBV27; 8 positions match TRBD1. Trimming removed 3 bases from V and 6 bases from J; junction bases left unmatched: 6. Germline lookup yields CDR1 MNHEY and CDR2 SMNVEV (reference sequence). CDR3 size: 14 residues. DNA of the CDR3: TGTGCCAGCAGTTTCTACGGACAGGGACATGGCTACACCTTC. This sequence encodes CASSFYGQGHGYTF.

This clone was seen only a few times. The rearrangement uses TRBV5-1 and TRBJ1-1, with 7 bases identical to TRBD1. Germline CDR1 SGHRS, CDR2 YFSETQ. V shed 2 bases and J 6 bases; nucleotides not matched to a gene: 7. The CDR3 is 14 residues long. For the CDR3, the DNA is TGCGCCAGCAGCTTCGGGACAGAACGGTCTGAAGCTTTCTTT. Its translation: CASSFGTERSEAFF. Complete variable domain (other parts from reference TRBV5-1 and TRBJ1-1): KAGVTQTPRYLIKTRGQQVTLSCSPISGHRSVSWYQQTPGQGLQFLFEYFSETQRNKGNFPGRFSGRQFSNSRSEMNVSTLELGDSALYLCASSFGTERSEAFFGQGTRLTVV.

The V gene is TRBV7-2, the J gene TRBJ2-2, with D possibly being TRBD2 (5 bases). The CDR3 runs to 14 residues. The V gene lost 5 bases and the J gene lost 5 bases, with 12 bases spanning the gap. The germline V gene encodes CDR1 SGHTA and CDR2 FQGNSA. The CDR3 DNA is TGTGCCAGCAGCCTAAAGCGGACGACCGGGGAGCTGTTTTTT. Amino acids: CASSLKRTTGELFF.

This rearrangement joins TRBV7-9 to TRBJ2-1; 8 positions agree with TRBD2. CDR1 is SEHNR and CDR2 is FQNEAQ in the germline V gene (reference sequence). V gave up 7 bases and J gave up 4 bases; unmatched junction bases: 6. The CDR3 is 14 residues long. The CDR3, as DNA: TGTGCCAGCACTGTCGGGGGGGATTACAATGAGCAGTTCTTC. Protein sequence: CASTVGGDYNEQFF.

CDR3 sequence (DNA): TGCAGCGTTGCGGGGGGGTGGACGTACTACAATGAGCAGTTCTTC. Its protein product is CSVAGGWTYYNEQFF. This chain connects TRBV29-1 to TRBJ2-1; 8 nucleotides match TRBD2. CDR1 and CDR2 from the germline V gene are SQVTM and ANQGSEA. The CDR3 consists of 15 residues. The V gene end was trimmed by 4 bases and the J gene end by 3 bases; junction bases not matched to a gene: 8.

The V and J genes are TRBV11-3 and TRBJ2-5, with 9 bases fitting TRBD2. This CDR3 is 16 amino acids long. From germline, CDR1 is SGHNT and CDR2 YENEEA. The ends lost 0 bases at V and 5 bases at J; junction bases unmatched: 7. CDR3 protein: CASSLEGGRVWETQYF. As DNA, the CDR3 is TGTGCCAGCAGCTTAGAAGGCGGGAGGGTTTGGGAGACCCAGTACTTC.

This clone was seen once. This chain connects TRBV28 to TRBJ2-1; 7 bases fit TRBD1. Per germline, CDR1 MDHEN and CDR2 SYDVKM. The V segment lost 3 bases and the J segment 14 bases; nucleotides outside the gene matches: 16. The CDR3 totals 15 residues. The CDR3 loop reads CASSFGRKNGQDEFF. The CDR3 nucleotides read TGTGCCAGCAGTTTCGGAAGGAAAAATGGACAGGACGAGTTCTTC.

This chain connects TRBV7-2 to TRBJ1-2, with 7 bases fitting TRBD1. The length of the CDR3 is 15 residues. The junction had 11 bases not matched to a gene; V was cut back by 5 bases and J by 5 bases. CDR1 is SGHTA, CDR2 FQGNSA, per germline. The CDR3 DNA follows: TGTGCCAGCAGCCCCCGGGGGCCAGGGGGATATGGCTACACCTTC. Translated: CASSPRGPGGYGYTF. The full variable domain, in which reference TRBV7-2 and TRBJ1-2 provide the parts outside the CDR3, is GAGVSQSPSNKVTEKGKDVELRCDPISGHTALYWYRQSLGQGLEFLIYFQGNSAPDKSGLPSDRFSAERTGGSVSTLTIQRTQQEDSAVYLCASSPRGPGGYGYTFGSGTRLTVV.